The entry below describes one T cell receptor (beta chain). The sample belongs to a study of long-term antiretroviral therapy in people with HIV. The assay, immunoSEQ v3.0, was run at survey level. Method: immunoSEQ multiplex PCR; TCRdb's copy keeps in-frame clones and lacks some. The data show 30,000 to 40,000 clones, around 79% seen once. This CDR3 region has 13 residues. V was trimmed by 10 bases and J by 1 base, leaving 13 bases between them. Germline V gene sequence: CDR1 ENHRY, CDR2 SYGVKD. The sequencing here drew on unsorted PBMCs, taken 1.9 years after starting antiretroviral therapy. This receptor was obtained from a man younger than 35 with HIV. The V call is TRBV10-3, the J call TRBJ2-5, with D possibly matching TRBD1 (5 bases). CDR3 amino acids: CASTMDTQETQYF. The CDR3 DNA follows: TGTGCCAGTACAATGGACACCCAAGAGACCCAGTACTTC.